These T cell receptor beta chains were read from a single sample in a study of cytotoxic CD8 clonotypes in ibrutinib-treated CLL. Data came from immunoSEQ multiplex PCR; TCRdb stores just in-frame clones and leaves some out. The sample has some 200,000 clones, more than 75% seen once; the top ten hold about 10%. The sequences come from PBMCs, collected after 12 months of ibrutinib treatment. Source of these receptors: a human donor with chronic lymphocytic leukemia. The CDR3 runs from the conserved cysteine through the conserved F or W. Fields, in order: D gene, clone size, V gene, J gene, CDR3 protein, CDR3 DNA. A D gene is named only where the DNA matches it firmly. Clone size appears in some rows only: once, few, many, or a class for an expanded clone.

d_call: NA
clone_size: once
v_call: TRBV5-1
j_call: TRBJ2-7
cdr3_aa: CASSFAQGEHEQYF
cdr3_nt: TGCGCCAGCAGCTTCGCACAGGGAGAACATGAGCAGTACTTC

d_call: TRBD1
clone_size: NA
v_call: TRBV7-3
j_call: TRBJ2-7
cdr3_aa: CASSPFRQGAYEQYF
cdr3_nt: TGTGCCAGCAGTCCCTTCCGACAGGGGGCCTACGAGCAGTACTTC

d_call: NA
clone_size: few
v_call: TRBV7-8
j_call: TRBJ1-5
cdr3_aa: CASSLGFSQPQHF
cdr3_nt: TGTGCCAGCAGCTTGGGGTTTAGTCAGCCCCAGCATTTT

d_call: NA
clone_size: NA
v_call: TRBV30
j_call: TRBJ2-1
cdr3_aa: CAWSVGSSYNEQFF
cdr3_nt: TGTGCCTGGAGTGTGGGGAGCTCCTACAATGAGCAGTTCTTC

d_call: TRBD1
clone_size: NA
v_call: TRBV2
j_call: TRBJ1-5
cdr3_aa: CASSMDRGNQPQHF
cdr3_nt: TGTGCCAGCAGTATGGACAGGGGGAATCAGCCCCAGCATTTT

d_call: NA
clone_size: NA
v_call: TRBV25-1
j_call: TRBJ1-4
cdr3_aa: CASSVTGAVDEKLFF
cdr3_nt: TGTGCCAGCAGTGTTACAGGCGCGGTAGATGAAAAACTGTTTTTT

d_call: NA
clone_size: NA
v_call: TRBV28
j_call: TRBJ1-1
cdr3_aa: CASSFPSRLNTEAFF
cdr3_nt: TGTGCCAGCAGTTTCCCCAGCAGATTGAACACTGAAGCTTTCTTT

d_call: NA
clone_size: few
v_call: TRBV27
j_call: TRBJ1-2
cdr3_aa: CASSPRIKIQPYGYTF
cdr3_nt: TGTGCCAGCAGTCCCCGAATTAAAATACAGCCCTATGGCTACACCTTC

d_call: TRBD1
clone_size: NA
v_call: TRBV9
j_call: TRBJ1-3
cdr3_aa: CASSPTDRVGGNTIYF
cdr3_nt: TGTGCCAGCAGCCCCACCGACAGGGTCGGTGGAAACACCATATATTTT

d_call: NA
clone_size: NA
v_call: TRBV19
j_call: TRBJ2-2
cdr3_aa: CASSLWQTNTGELFF
cdr3_nt: TGTGCCAGTAGTCTCTGGCAGACGAACACCGGGGAGCTGTTTTTT

d_call: NA
clone_size: NA
v_call: TRBV5-4
j_call: TRBJ2-7
cdr3_aa: CASSRRPSFTYEQYF
cdr3_nt: TGTGCCAGCAGCAGACGACCTTCCTTTACCTACGAGCAGTACTTC

d_call: NA
clone_size: once
v_call: TRBV28
j_call: TRBJ1-4
cdr3_aa: CASSSTDGSNEKLFF
cdr3_nt: TGTGCCAGCAGTTCCACGGACGGAAGTAATGAAAAACTGTTTTTT

d_call: NA
clone_size: NA
v_call: TRBV6-5
j_call: TRBJ1-3
cdr3_aa: CASSYSIGRSGNTIYF
cdr3_nt: TGTGCCAGCAGTTACTCGATCGGACGCTCTGGAAACACCATATATTTT

d_call: NA
clone_size: NA
v_call: TRBV10-3
j_call: TRBJ2-2
cdr3_aa: CAISEEGDGGELFF
cdr3_nt: TGTGCCATCAGTGAGGAGGGGGATGGCGGGGAGCTGTTTTTT

d_call: NA
clone_size: NA
v_call: TRBV30
j_call: TRBJ1-6
cdr3_aa: CAWNPGDSPLHF
cdr3_nt: TGTGCCTGGAACCCAGGTGATTCACCCCTCCACTTT

d_call: NA
clone_size: NA
v_call: TRBV6-1
j_call: TRBJ1-1
cdr3_aa: CASNWQGLNTEAFF
cdr3_nt: TGTGCCAGCAACTGGCAGGGGCTGAACACTGAAGCTTTCTTT

d_call: NA
clone_size: few
v_call: TRBV7-8
j_call: TRBJ2-3
cdr3_aa: CASSGSGGHTQYF
cdr3_nt: TGTGCCAGCAGCGGATCAGGAGGTCATACGCAGTATTTT

d_call: TRBD2
clone_size: NA
v_call: TRBV6-1
j_call: TRBJ2-7
cdr3_aa: CASSARLAGGPYEQYF
cdr3_nt: TGTGCCAGCAGTGCTAGACTAGCGGGAGGGCCCTACGAGCAGTACTTC

d_call: NA
clone_size: once
v_call: TRBV11-1
j_call: TRBJ1-1
cdr3_aa: CASSPWGGNTEAFF
cdr3_nt: TGTGCCAGCAGCCCTTGGGGCGGAAACACTGAAGCTTTCTTT

d_call: TRBD2
clone_size: NA
v_call: TRBV30
j_call: TRBJ2-3
cdr3_aa: CAWSLGGATDTQYF
cdr3_nt: TGTGCCTGGAGTTTGGGAGGGGCGACAGATACGCAGTATTTT

d_call: NA
clone_size: NA
v_call: TRBV7-9
j_call: TRBJ1-4
cdr3_aa: CASKDGEKLFF
cdr3_nt: TGTGCCAGCAAGGACGGTGAAAAACTGTTTTTT

d_call: NA
clone_size: NA
v_call: TRBV19
j_call: TRBJ1-2
cdr3_aa: CASRVGTRTANYGYTF
cdr3_nt: TGTGCCAGTCGAGTGGGGACGAGGACGGCTAACTATGGCTACACCTTC